The present T cell receptor (beta chain) was sequenced within a study of cytomegalovirus exposure and HLA in healthy donors. Study-level results: Later analysis identified several of the most significant clusters that appeared linked to common viral pathogens. According to the study, approximately 150 TCR beta chains were cytomegalovirus-associated.

Germline assignment: CDR1 GTSNPN and CDR2 SVGIG (reference sequence). The length of the CDR3 is 14 residues. With 0 bases removed from V and 4 bases from J, the gap between germline ends came to 12 bases. About this clone itself: What it recognizes is unknown.

Vbeta (60) and Jbeta (13) primers were used in the PCR. The method was immunoSEQ multiplex PCR; TCRdb's version includes in-frame clones alone and lacks a portion of them. The data contain 250,000 to 350,000 clones, roughly 88% of them singletons. V and J are TRBV30 and TRBJ2-5, with D unclear. The sequencing sample was made of PBMCs. This TCR came from a man aged 40-55 years in good health and CMV-seropositive. The CDR3 DNA sequence: TGTGCCTGGAGTGTTATTTCTGGGCCAGAGACCCAGTACTTC. Translating it yields CAWSVISGPETQYF.